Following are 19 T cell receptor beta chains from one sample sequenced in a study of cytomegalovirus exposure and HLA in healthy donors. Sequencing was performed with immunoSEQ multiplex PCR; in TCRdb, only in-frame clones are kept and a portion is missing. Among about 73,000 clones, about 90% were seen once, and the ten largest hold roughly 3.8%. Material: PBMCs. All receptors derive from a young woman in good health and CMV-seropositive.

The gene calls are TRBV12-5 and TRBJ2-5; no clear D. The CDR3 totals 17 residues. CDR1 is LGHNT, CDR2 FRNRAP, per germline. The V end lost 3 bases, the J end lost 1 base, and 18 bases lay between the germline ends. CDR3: CASGLRRDGELQETQYF. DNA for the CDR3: TGTGCTAGTGGTTTAAGGAGAGACGGAGAGCTCCAAGAGACCCAGTACTTC.

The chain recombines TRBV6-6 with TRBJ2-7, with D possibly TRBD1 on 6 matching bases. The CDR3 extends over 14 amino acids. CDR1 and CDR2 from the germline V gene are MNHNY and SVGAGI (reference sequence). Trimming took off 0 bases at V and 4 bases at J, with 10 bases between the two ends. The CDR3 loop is CASSYSNRVYEQYF. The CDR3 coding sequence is TGTGCCAGCAGTTACTCGAACAGGGTGTACGAGCAGTACTTC.

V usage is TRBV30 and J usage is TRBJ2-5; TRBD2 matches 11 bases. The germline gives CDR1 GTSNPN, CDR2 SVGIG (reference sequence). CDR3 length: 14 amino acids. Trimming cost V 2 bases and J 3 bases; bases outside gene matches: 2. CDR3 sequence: CAWSKGLAEETQYF. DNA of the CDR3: TGTGCCTGGAGTAAGGGACTAGCGGAAGAGACCCAGTACTTC.

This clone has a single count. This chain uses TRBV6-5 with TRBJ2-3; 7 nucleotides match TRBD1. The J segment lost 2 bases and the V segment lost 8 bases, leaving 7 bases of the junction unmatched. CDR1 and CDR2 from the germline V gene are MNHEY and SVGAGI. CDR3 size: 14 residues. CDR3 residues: CASCRQGNTDTQYF. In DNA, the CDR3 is TGTGCCAGCTGTAGACAGGGTAACACAGATACGCAGTATTTT.

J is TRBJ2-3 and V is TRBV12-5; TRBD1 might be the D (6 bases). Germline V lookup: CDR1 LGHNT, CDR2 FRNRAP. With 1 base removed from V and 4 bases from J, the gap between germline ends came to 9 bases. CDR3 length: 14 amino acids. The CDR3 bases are TGTGCTAGTGGTTTGGAGGGGGAGTCAGATACGCAGTATTTT. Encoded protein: CASGLEGESDTQYF.

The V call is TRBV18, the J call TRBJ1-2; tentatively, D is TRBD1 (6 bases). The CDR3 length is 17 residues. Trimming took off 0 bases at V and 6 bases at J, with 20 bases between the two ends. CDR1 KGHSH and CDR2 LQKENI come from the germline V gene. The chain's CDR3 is CASSPPFIPNQGNGYTF. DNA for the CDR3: TGTGCCAGCTCACCACCGTTTATCCCTAATCAGGGGAATGGCTACACCTTC.

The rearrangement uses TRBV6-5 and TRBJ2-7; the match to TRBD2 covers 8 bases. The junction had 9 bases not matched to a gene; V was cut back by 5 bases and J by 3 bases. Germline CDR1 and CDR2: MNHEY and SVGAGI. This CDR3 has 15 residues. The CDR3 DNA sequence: TGTGCCAGCAGTCCGGGACTAGATCCCATCTACGAGCAGTACTTC. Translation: CASSPGLDPIYEQYF.

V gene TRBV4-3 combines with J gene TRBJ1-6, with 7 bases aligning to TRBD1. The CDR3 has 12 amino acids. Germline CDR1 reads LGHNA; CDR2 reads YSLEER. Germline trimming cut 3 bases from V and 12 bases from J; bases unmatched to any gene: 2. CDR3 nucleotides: TGCGCCAGCAGCCAGACAGGGCAACCCCTCCACTTT. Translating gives CASSQTGQPLHF.

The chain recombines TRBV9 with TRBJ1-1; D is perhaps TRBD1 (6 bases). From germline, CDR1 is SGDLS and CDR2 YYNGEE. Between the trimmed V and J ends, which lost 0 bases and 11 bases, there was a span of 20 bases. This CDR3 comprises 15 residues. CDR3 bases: TGTGCCAGCAGCGTAGGTTTCGCCTCAGGGGAGAGGGCTTTCTTT. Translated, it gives CASSVGFASGERAFF.

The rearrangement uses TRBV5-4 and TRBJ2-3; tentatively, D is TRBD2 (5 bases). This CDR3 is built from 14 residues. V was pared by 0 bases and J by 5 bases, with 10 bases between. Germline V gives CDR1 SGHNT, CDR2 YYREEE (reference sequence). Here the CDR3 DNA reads TGTGCCAGCAGCTTGGCCGGGGTCAAAGATACGCAGTATTTT. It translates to CASSLAGVKDTQYF.

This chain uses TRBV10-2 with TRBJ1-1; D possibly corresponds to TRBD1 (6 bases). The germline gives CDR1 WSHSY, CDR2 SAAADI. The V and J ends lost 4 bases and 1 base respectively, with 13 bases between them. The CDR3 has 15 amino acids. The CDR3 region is CASSALGGGNTEAFF. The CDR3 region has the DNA TGCGCCAGCAGTGCGTTAGGGGGTGGGAACACTGAAGCTTTCTTT.

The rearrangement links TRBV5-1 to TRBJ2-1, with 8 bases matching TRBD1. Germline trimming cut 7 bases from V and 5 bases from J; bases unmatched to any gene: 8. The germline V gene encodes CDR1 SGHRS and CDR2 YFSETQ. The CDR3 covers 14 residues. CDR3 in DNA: TGCGCCAGCGCTTTTGGACAGGGCCACAATGAGCAGTTCTTC. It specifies CASAFGQGHNEQFF.

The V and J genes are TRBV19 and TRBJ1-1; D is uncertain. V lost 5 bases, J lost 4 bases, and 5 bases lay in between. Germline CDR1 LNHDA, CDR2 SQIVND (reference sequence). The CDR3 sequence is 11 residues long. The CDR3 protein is CASSESTEAFF. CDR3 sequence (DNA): TGTGCCAGTAGTGAGAGCACTGAAGCTTTCTTT.

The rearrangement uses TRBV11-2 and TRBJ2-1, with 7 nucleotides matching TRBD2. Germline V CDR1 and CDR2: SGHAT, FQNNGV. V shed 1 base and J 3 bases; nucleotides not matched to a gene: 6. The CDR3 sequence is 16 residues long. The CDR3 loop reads CASSLVAGVIYNEQFF. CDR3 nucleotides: TGTGCCAGCAGCTTAGTGGCGGGAGTTATCTACAATGAGCAGTTCTTC. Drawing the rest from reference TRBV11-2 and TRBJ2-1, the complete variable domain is EAGVAQSPRYKIIEKRQSVAFWCNPISGHATLYWYQQILGQGPKLLIQFQNNGVVDDSQLPKDRFSAERLKGVDSTLKIQPAKLEDSAVYLCASSLVAGVIYNEQFFGPGTRLTVL.

The CDR3 loop reads CASSPEQGANGYTF. The CDR3 DNA is TGTGCCAGCTCACCAGAACAGGGAGCGAATGGCTACACCTTC. V usage is TRBV18 and J usage is TRBJ1-2; perhaps TRBD1 as D (6 bases). This CDR3 has 14 residues. Looked up from germline, CDR1 is KGHSH and CDR2 is LQKENI. Trimming stripped 2 bases from V and 6 bases from J, with 13 bases between.

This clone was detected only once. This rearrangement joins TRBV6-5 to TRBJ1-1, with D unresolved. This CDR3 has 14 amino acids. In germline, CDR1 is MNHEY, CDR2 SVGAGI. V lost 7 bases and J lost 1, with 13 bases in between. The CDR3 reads CASTWLGRNTEAFF. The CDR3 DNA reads TGTGCCAGCACCTGGTTGGGGAGGAACACTGAAGCTTTCTTT.

Here the CDR3 reads CAWGRLAGGYEQYF. The CDR3 bases are TGTGCCTGGGGTCGCTTAGCGGGAGGTTACGAGCAGTACTTC. This rearrangement joins TRBV30 to TRBJ2-7, with 10 bases fitting TRBD2. This CDR3 has 14 residues. Germline-derived CDR1 and CDR2 are GTSNPN and SVGIG (reference sequence). J lost 4 bases, V lost 5 bases, and 8 bases had no gene match.

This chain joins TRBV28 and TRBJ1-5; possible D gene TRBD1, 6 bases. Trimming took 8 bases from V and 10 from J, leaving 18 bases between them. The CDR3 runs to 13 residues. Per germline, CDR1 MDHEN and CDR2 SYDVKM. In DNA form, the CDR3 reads TGTGCCAGCCAAACAGGGATTATCAGCCCCCAGCATTTT. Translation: CASQTGIISPQHF.

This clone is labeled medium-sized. CDR3 in amino acids: CASSELAGGETQYF. DNA of the CDR3: TGTGCCAGCAGTGAGCTAGCGGGAGGGGAGACCCAGTACTTC. The chain recombines TRBV6-4 with TRBJ2-5; 12 nucleotides line up with TRBD2. J was trimmed by 5 bases and V by 3 bases; bases with no gene match: 1. Germline V gene sequence: CDR1 MRHNA, CDR2 SNTAGT. The CDR3 contains 14 residues.